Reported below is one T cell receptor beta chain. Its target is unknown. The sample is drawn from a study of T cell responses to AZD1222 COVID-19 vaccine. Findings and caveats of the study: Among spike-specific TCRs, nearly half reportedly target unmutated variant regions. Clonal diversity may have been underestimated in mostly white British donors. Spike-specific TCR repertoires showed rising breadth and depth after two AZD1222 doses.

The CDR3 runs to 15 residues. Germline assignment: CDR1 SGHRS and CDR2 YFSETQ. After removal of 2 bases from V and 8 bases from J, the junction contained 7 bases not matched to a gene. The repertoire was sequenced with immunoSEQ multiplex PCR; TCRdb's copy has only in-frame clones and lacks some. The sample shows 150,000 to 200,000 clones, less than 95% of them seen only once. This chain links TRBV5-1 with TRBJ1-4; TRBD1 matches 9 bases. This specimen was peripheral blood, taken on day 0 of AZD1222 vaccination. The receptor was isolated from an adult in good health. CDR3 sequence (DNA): TGCGCCAGCAGCTTCTTGGGACAGGGTGAAGAAAAACTGTTTTTT. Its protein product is CASSFLGQGEEKLFF.